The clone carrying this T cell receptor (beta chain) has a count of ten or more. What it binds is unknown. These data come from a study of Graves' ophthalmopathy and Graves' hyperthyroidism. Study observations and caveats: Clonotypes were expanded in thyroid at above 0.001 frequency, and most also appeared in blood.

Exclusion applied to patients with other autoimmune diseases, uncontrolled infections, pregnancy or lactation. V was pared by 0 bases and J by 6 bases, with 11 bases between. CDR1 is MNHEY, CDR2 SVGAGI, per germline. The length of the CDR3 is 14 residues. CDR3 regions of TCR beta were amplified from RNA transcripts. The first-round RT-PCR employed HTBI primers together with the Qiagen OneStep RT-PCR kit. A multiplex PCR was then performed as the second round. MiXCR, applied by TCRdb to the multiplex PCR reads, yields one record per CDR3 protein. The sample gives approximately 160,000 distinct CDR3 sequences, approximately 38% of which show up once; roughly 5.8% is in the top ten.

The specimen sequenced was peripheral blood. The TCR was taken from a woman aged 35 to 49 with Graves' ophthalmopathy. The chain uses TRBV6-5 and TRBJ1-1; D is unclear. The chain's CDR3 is CASSYSREQPEAFF. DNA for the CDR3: TGTGCCAGCAGTTACTCCCGGGAACAGCCTGAAGCTTTCTTT.